The T cell receptor beta chain under discussion was sequenced for a study of control samples from healthy donors and cancer patients. The assay was immunoSEQ multiplex PCR, and TCRdb's table has in-frame clones only and misses some. The sample has under 55,000 clones, around 93% seen once. Germline CDR1 reads SNHLY; CDR2 reads FYNNEI. The V gene end was trimmed by 9 bases and the J gene end by 7 bases; junction bases not matched to a gene: 4. This CDR3 comprises 13 residues. V usage is TRBV2 and J usage is TRBJ2-2, with 11 bases matching TRBD1. Sequencing was carried out using PBMCs. The origin of this receptor is a woman aged 40 to 50 with head and neck cancer. CDR3 region: CARGTGGLGELFF. DNA for the CDR3: TGTGCCAGAGGGACAGGGGGTCTCGGGGAGCTGTTTTTT.